Listed below are T cell receptor beta chains from one sample, sequenced in a study of siplizumab effects on memory and regulatory T cells. Assay used: immunoSEQ multiplex PCR; TCRdb lists only in-frame clones, some missing. This table has more than 95,000 clones, about 93% appearing once. The sequenced material came from CD4+ T cells sorted from blood. The receptor source for this set is a human donor in good health. Each CDR3 is given with its conserved first and last residue. Fields, in order: J gene, clone size, V gene, D gene, CDR3 protein, CDR3 DNA. A D gene is named only where the DNA matches it firmly. Clone size is stated in some rows and not others, as once, few, many or a class when expanded.

TRBJ2-2,.,TRBV16,TRBD1,CASSPRQGGTGELFF,TGTGCCAGCAGCCCCCGACAGGGGGGCACCGGGGAGCTGTTTTTT
TRBJ1-1,.,TRBV7-9,.,CASSLDMNTEAFF,TGTGCCAGCAGTCTGGACATGAACACTGAAGCTTTCTTT
TRBJ1-2,.,TRBV19,.,CASSIDGVGYTF,TGTGCCAGTAGTATAGATGGGGTCGGCTACACCTTC
TRBJ2-7,.,TRBV6-1,.,CASSDRPGAYEQYF,TGTGCCAGCAGTGACCGGCCGGGGGCTTACGAGCAGTACTTC
TRBJ2-7,.,TRBV7-8,.,CASSLRETSYEQYF,TGTGCCAGCAGTCTCCGGGAAACCTCCTACGAGCAGTACTTC
TRBJ1-4,.,TRBV5-1,TRBD1,CASSYGTAMLPTNEKLFF,TGCGCCAGCAGCTACGGGACAGCCATGTTACCAACTAATGAAAAACTGTTTTTT
TRBJ1-3,.,TRBV9,.,CASSARDKGNTIYF,TGTGCCAGCAGCGCTCGAGATAAGGGAAACACCATATATTTT
TRBJ1-2,.,TRBV5-4,.,CASSTGTDYGYTF,TGTGCCAGCAGTACCGGGACGGACTATGGCTACACCTTC
TRBJ2-3,.,TRBV11-2,TRBD2,CASSPSLAGGSDTQYF,TGTGCCAGCAGCCCCTCCTTAGCGGGGGGATCTGATACGCAGTATTTT
TRBJ2-7,.,TRBV6-5,.,CASSYSAGGIYEQYF,TGTGCCAGCAGTTACTCAGCCGGAGGAATCTACGAGCAGTACTTC
TRBJ1-4,.,TRBV15,.,CATSIVGAAEKLFF,TGTGCCACCAGCATCGTGGGGGCCGCTGAAAAACTGTTTTTT
TRBJ1-6,.,TRBV10-3,TRBD1,CAISESGQGNNSPLHF,TGTGCCATCAGTGAGTCGGGACAGGGAAATAATTCACCCCTCCACTTT
TRBJ2-7,.,TRBV27,TRBD2,CASRNSGGHYEQYF,TGTGCCAGCCGGAACAGCGGGGGGCACTACGAGCAGTACTTC
TRBJ1-1,.,TRBV18,.,CASSPQKNTEAFF,TGTGCCAGCTCACCACAAAAAAACACTGAAGCTTTCTTT
TRBJ2-5,.,TRBV13,TRBD2,CASSSKSLAGLIETQYF,TGTGCCAGCAGCTCCAAGTCACTAGCGGGATTAATAGAGACCCAGTACTTC
TRBJ2-3,once,TRBV7-9,.,CASSPAGSPSTDTQYF,TGTGCCAGCAGCCCGGCGGGGAGCCCTAGCACAGATACGCAGTATTTT
TRBJ1-1,.,TRBV5-1,.,CASRKGGNTEAFF,TGCGCCAGCAGAAAGGGGGGAAACACTGAAGCTTTCTTT
TRBJ1-4,.,TRBV19,TRBD1,CASRGQGGEKLFF,TGTGCCAGTAGGGGACAGGGAGGTGAAAAACTGTTTTTT
TRBJ2-3,.,TRBV5-1,.,CASSEQGQASTDTQYF,TGCGCCAGCAGCGAACAGGGACAAGCAAGCACAGATACGCAGTATTTT
TRBJ1-1,few,TRBV5-1,.,CASSLGGGFGTEAFF,TGCGCCAGCAGCCTGGGTGGGGGTTTTGGCACTGAAGCTTTCTTT
TRBJ1-1,once,TRBV19,.,CASSIDGGTEAFF,TGTGCCAGTAGTATAGATGGGGGCACTGAAGCTTTCTTT
TRBJ1-4,.,TRBV18,TRBD1,CASSPTGVGEKLFF,TGTGCCAGCTCACCGACAGGGGTTGGTGAAAAACTGTTTTTT
TRBJ2-3,.,TRBV5-4,TRBD2,CASSPSGWVGTDTQYF,TGTGCCAGCAGCCCTAGCGGGTGGGTGGGCACAGATACGCAGTATTTT
TRBJ2-4,.,TRBV5-1,.,CASSLFSTGLAKNIQYF,TGCGCCAGCAGCTTATTCTCTACCGGACTTGCCAAAAACATTCAGTACTTC
TRBJ1-5,few,TRBV7-9,.,CASSDSDLWGDQPQHF,TGTGCCAGCAGCGACTCCGATCTTTGGGGCGATCAGCCCCAGCATTTT
TRBJ1-1,.,TRBV4-2,.,CASSLNSRNTEAFF,TGTGCCAGCAGCCTTAATAGTAGGAACACTGAAGCTTTCTTT
TRBJ2-1,.,TRBV4-1,.,CASSQEPARGNEQFF,TGCGCCAGCAGCCAAGAGCCGGCTAGGGGCAATGAGCAGTTCTTC
TRBJ2-2,once,TRBV5-6,TRBD2,CASSWAGLAVGELFF,TGTGCCAGCAGCTGGGCGGGACTAGCGGTCGGGGAGCTGTTTTTT
TRBJ2-7,once,TRBV10-3,.,CATVGGVSYYEQYF,TGTGCCACCGTAGGTGGGGTCTCCTATTACGAGCAGTACTTC
TRBJ1-2,.,TRBV5-1,.,CASSHAAVRNYGYTF,TGCGCCAGCAGCCATGCGGCGGTGAGGAACTATGGCTACACCTTC
TRBJ2-4,.,TRBV9,.,CASSVGVAKNIQYF,TGTGCCAGCAGCGTAGGGGTAGCCAAAAACATTCAGTACTTC
TRBJ1-3,.,TRBV5-1,.,CASSLFLGSVSGNTIYF,TGCGCCAGCAGCTTGTTCCTGGGGTCCGTCTCTGGAAACACCATATATTTT
TRBJ2-4,.,TRBV5-1,.,CASSLEGTKLKNIQYF,TGCGCCAGCAGCTTGGAGGGGACAAAGCTCAAAAACATTCAGTACTTC
TRBJ1-1,few,TRBV29-1,.,CSVEQRGVSEAFF,TGCAGCGTTGAACAAAGGGGAGTGTCTGAAGCTTTCTTT
TRBJ1-1,.,TRBV30,.,CAWSVRLGGTEAFF,TGTGCCTGGAGTGTAAGACTGGGGGGCACTGAAGCTTTCTTT
TRBJ2-7,once,TRBV7-9,.,CASSFGQHSYEQYF,TGTGCCAGCAGCTTTGGACAACACTCCTACGAGCAGTACTTC
TRBJ2-1,.,TRBV11-2,.,CASSLSTSYNEQFF,TGTGCCAGCAGCTTAAGTACATCCTACAATGAGCAGTTCTTC
TRBJ2-3,once,TRBV19,.,CASSTGGTQYF,TGTGCCAGTAGTACAGGAGGGACGCAGTATTTT
TRBJ2-1,.,TRBV21-1,.,CASRISGYSSYNEQFF,TGTGCCAGCAGGATTAGCGGGTATAGCTCCTACAATGAGCAGTTCTTC
TRBJ1-1,.,TRBV19,TRBD1,CASSMVGQGRTEAFF,TGTGCCAGTAGTATGGTCGGACAGGGGAGAACTGAAGCTTTCTTT
TRBJ1-2,.,TRBV2,.,CASSELTPNYGYTF,TGTGCCAGCAGTGAATTGACTCCGAACTATGGCTACACCTTC
TRBJ1-5,.,TRBV29-1,TRBD1,CSVGPGQGAQHF,TGCAGCGTCGGACCGGGACAGGGGGCCCAGCATTTT
TRBJ1-1,.,TRBV7-9,.,CASSPIAGALNTEAFF,TGTGCCAGCAGCCCCATCGCGGGGGCATTGAACACTGAAGCTTTCTTT
TRBJ1-1,once,TRBV5-1,.,CASSSGLRRNTEAFF,TGCGCCAGCAGCTCGGGCCTCCGGCGGAACACTGAAGCTTTCTTT